The 29 T cell receptor beta chains below all came from one sample that was sequenced in a study of cytomegalovirus exposure and HLA in healthy donors. With 60 Vbeta and 13 Jbeta primers, the PCR was carried out. The table came from immunoSEQ multiplex PCR; TCRdb's copy has only in-frame clones and leaves some out. Altogether over 50,000 clones are present, 65% to 85% being singletons, with the ten largest covering around 2.4%. The sequencing input was PBMCs. The origin of the receptors is a female donor in good health and CMV-seronegative.

With regard to this clone: At one of its ends the junction is not consistent with the germline gene, which may arise from a read error. The chain links TRBV9 to TRBJ2-5; maybe TRBD2 (6 bases). The CDR3 is 13 residues long. The germline V gene encodes CDR1 SGDLS and CDR2 YYNGEE. The CDR3 DNA is TGTGCCAGCAGCGCCGGGGGTGATCAACCCGATGACTTC. Translated: CASSAGGDQPDDF.

The rearrangement joins TRBV7-3 to TRBJ2-6; 8 nucleotides agree with TRBD1. CDR1 is SGHTA, CDR2 FQGTGA, per germline. The CDR3 length is 16 residues. With 5 bases clipped from V and 3 bases from J, the junction kept 6 bases outside the gene matches. CDR3 DNA: TGTGCCAGCAGCCCGACAGGGGAATATGGGGCCAACGTCCTGACTTTC. Protein sequence: CASSPTGEYGANVLTF.

V usage is TRBV19 and J usage is TRBJ2-1; 7 bases map to TRBD2. V was clipped by 2 bases and J by 7 bases; unmatched bases: 8. This CDR3 region has 15 residues. Per germline, CDR1 LNHDA and CDR2 SQIVND (reference sequence). As DNA, the CDR3 is TGTGCCAGTAGTATAACCGGGACTAATTGGAATGAGCAGTTCTTC. Translated, it gives CASSITGTNWNEQFF.

This clone has more than one count but fewer than ten. J is TRBJ1-1 and V is TRBV9, with 7 bases lining up with TRBD1. J was trimmed by 6 bases and V by 6 bases; bases with no gene match: 11. Germline-derived CDR1 and CDR2 are SGDLS and YYNGEE. This CDR3 region has 14 residues. CDR3: CASTEGQSNPEAFF. CDR3 nucleotides: TGTGCCAGCACCGAGGGACAGTCGAATCCTGAAGCTTTCTTT.

The V gene is TRBV28, the J gene TRBJ2-7; 8 bases are shared with TRBD1. The CDR3 loop spans 18 amino acids. Trimming at V came to 3 bases and at J to 6 bases, leaving 19 bases not matched to a gene. In germline, CDR1 is MDHEN, CDR2 SYDVKM. CDR3 bases: TGTGCCAGCAGTTTGCCCTGGACCGGGACAGGAGCATTCTGCGAGCAGTACTTC. It specifies CASSLPWTGTGAFCEQYF.

V gene TRBV6-5 combines with J gene TRBJ1-1, with D possibly matching TRBD1 (6 bases). From germline, CDR1 is MNHEY and CDR2 SVGAGI. The CDR3 spans 13 residues. Between the trimmed V and J ends, which lost 0 bases and 12 bases, there was a span of 14 bases. Here the CDR3 DNA reads TGTGCCAGCAGTTACTCAGGACAGTTAGGAACTTTCTTT. Its protein is CASSYSGQLGTFF.

The J gene is TRBJ1-3, the V gene TRBV30; possibly TRBD1 for D (5 bases). The CDR3 has 13 residues. In germline, CDR1 is GTSNPN, CDR2 SVGIG (reference sequence). Trimming took 8 bases from V and 0 from J, leaving 11 bases between them. This chain's CDR3 is CAGTGFSGNTIYF. In DNA form, the CDR3 reads TGTGCCGGGACGGGGTTCTCTGGAAACACCATATATTTT.

The J gene is TRBJ2-7, the V gene TRBV2; D perhaps matches TRBD1 (6 bases). Trimming stripped 7 bases from V and 0 bases from J, with 19 bases between. This CDR3 is built from 16 residues. Germline CDR1 SNHLY, CDR2 FYNNEI. The CDR3, as DNA: TGTGCCAGCAACCTTACCCCGGACAGAAGCTCCTACGAGCAGTACTTC. The encoded protein is CASNLTPDRSSYEQYF.

This clone came up a few times. The V and J genes are TRBV5-4 and TRBJ2-7; possible D gene TRBD2, 5 bases. This CDR3 has 13 residues. Per germline, CDR1 SGHNT and CDR2 YYREEE (reference sequence). V was shortened by 7 bases and J by 0 bases, with 11 bases between the two germline ends. Written as DNA, the CDR3 is TGTGCCAGCGGAGCGGTGAGCTCCTACGAGCAGTACTTC. Protein: CASGAVSSYEQYF. The whole variable domain, remainder taken from reference TRBV5-4 and TRBJ2-7, is ETGVTQSPTHLIKTRGQQVTLRCSSQSGHNTVSWYQQALGQGPQFIFQYYREEENGRGNFPPRFSGLQFPNYSSELNVNALELDDSALYLCASGAVSSYEQYFGPGTRLTVT.

This clone occurred a few times. The J gene is TRBJ2-7, the V gene TRBV7-9, with TRBD2 matching 12 bases. V was pared by 5 bases and J by 5 bases, with 16 bases of the junction left unmatched. The CDR3 totals 18 residues. Germline-derived CDR1 and CDR2 are SEHNR and FQNEAQ (reference sequence). The CDR3 loop reads CASSGPGLAGPSTHEQYF. CDR3 bases: TGTGCCAGCAGCGGTCCTGGACTAGCGGGACCGAGTACCCACGAGCAGTACTTC.

The gene calls are TRBV28 and TRBJ1-3, with TRBD1 as a possible D gene (5 bases). The germline gives CDR1 MDHEN, CDR2 SYDVKM. The germline V and J ends were trimmed by 6 bases and 3 bases, with 15 bases remaining between them. The CDR3 loop spans 15 amino acids. The CDR3 DNA is TGTGCCAGCAGCCCTCGCGGGGGTATTGGAAACACCATATATTTT. Translated, it gives CASSPRGGIGNTIYF.

V gene TRBV27 combines with J gene TRBJ2-7; 7 nucleotides align to TRBD1. V lost 6 bases, J lost 6 bases, and 8 bases stayed unmatched. Germline CDR1 reads MNHEY; CDR2 reads SMNVEV (reference sequence). The CDR3 runs to 13 residues. CDR3 protein: CASSPRQGGEQYF. The CDR3 DNA follows: TGTGCCAGCAGCCCTAGACAGGGTGGCGAGCAGTACTTC.

The chain couples TRBV5-1 to TRBJ2-1, with D possibly matching TRBD2 (7 bases). Germline CDR1 reads SGHRS; CDR2 reads YFSETQ. CDR3 length equals 16 residues. V was shortened by 10 bases and J by 9 bases, with 29 bases between the two germline ends. CDR3 amino acids: CAPLPGEGGERREQFF. In DNA form, the CDR3 reads TGCGCCCCCCTCCCGGGGGAGGGGGGGGAGAGGCGTGAGCAGTTCTTC.

The chain couples TRBV4-3 to TRBJ1-6; D call uncertain. Trimming took 0 bases from V and 11 from J, leaving 11 bases between them. The CDR3 sequence is 14 residues long. Looked up from germline, CDR1 is LGHNA and CDR2 is YSLEER. The CDR3 DNA reads as TGCGCCAGCAGCCAAGATAGGGAGTTTACACCCCTCCACTTT. This translates into CASSQDREFTPLHF.

This clone occurred once. This rearrangement joins TRBV7-2 to TRBJ2-7; no reliable D call. The V gene lost 1 base and the J gene lost 9 bases, with 10 bases spanning the gap. Germline V gene data show CDR1 as SGHTA and CDR2 as FQGNSA. The CDR3 extends over 12 amino acids. The CDR3 sequence is CASSLEGAGQYF. The CDR3, as DNA: TGTGCCAGCAGCTTAGAAGGTGCAGGGCAGTACTTC.

This chain connects TRBV6-6 to TRBJ2-7; 8 bases are a match to TRBD1. V was clipped by 6 bases and J by 2 bases; unmatched bases: 6. This CDR3 contains 14 residues. CDR1 MNHNY and CDR2 SVGAGI come from the germline V gene (reference sequence). The CDR3 region has the DNA TGTGCCAGCAGCCAGGGGACAGGTCCCTACGAGCAGTACTTC. Translating it yields CASSQGTGPYEQYF.

The chain uses TRBV27 and TRBJ2-2, with TRBD1 identical over 8 bases. The CDR3 runs to 14 residues. Germline lookup yields CDR1 MNHEY and CDR2 SMNVEV (reference sequence). The V gene end was trimmed by 6 bases and the J gene end by 5 bases; junction bases not matched to a gene: 5. The CDR3 region has the DNA TGTGCCAGCAGGGTTGGACAGGGTACCGGGGAGCTGTTTTTT. Residues: CASRVGQGTGELFF.

This chain connects TRBV10-3 to TRBJ2-7; 7 bases align to TRBD2. V was clipped by 2 bases and J by 2 bases; unmatched bases: 6. Germline CDR1 and CDR2: ENHRY and SYGVKD. The CDR3 runs to 15 residues. The DNA of the CDR3 is TGTGCCATCAGTGAGGGGGGGGGAGGGCCCTACGAGCAGTACTTC. Translation: CAISEGGGGPYEQYF.

V and J are TRBV19 and TRBJ2-3; 7 nucleotides agree with TRBD2. Germline V gives CDR1 LNHDA, CDR2 SQIVND (reference sequence). Trimming cost V 6 bases and J 0 bases; bases outside gene matches: 3. The CDR3 loop spans 14 amino acids. Here the CDR3 reads CASRLAGSTDTQYF. CDR3 in DNA: TGTGCCAGTAGGTTAGCGGGTAGCACAGATACGCAGTATTTT.

There are a few counts of this clone. The V call is TRBV5-1, the J call TRBJ1-2; no definite D call. From germline, CDR1 is SGHRS and CDR2 YFSETQ. The CDR3 sequence is 13 residues long. Trimming pared 0 bases from V and 7 bases from J, leaving 10 bases between. CDR3 sequence: CASSLVAGSGYTF. CDR3 DNA: TGCGCCAGCAGCTTGGTGGCAGGTTCTGGCTACACCTTC.

This chain connects TRBV5-1 to TRBJ2-1, with D hard to call. Germline CDR1 SGHRS, CDR2 YFSETQ. Trimming removed 0 bases at V and 10 bases at J, with 8 bases between. The CDR3 has 12 residues. CDR3 protein: CASSLGWQEQFF. The CDR3 DNA is TGCGCCAGCAGCTTGGGGTGGCAGGAGCAGTTCTTC.

The rearrangement uses TRBV5-4 and TRBJ2-7; 10 bases map to TRBD1. With V trimmed by 1 base and J by 4 bases, 11 bases remained unmatched. The germline V gene has CDR1 SGHNT and CDR2 YYREEE (reference sequence). CDR3 length: 17 amino acids. CDR3 loop: CASSLWGQGRGSYEQYF. In DNA form, the CDR3 reads TGTGCCAGCAGCTTGTGGGGACAGGGGCGGGGGTCATACGAGCAGTACTTC.

The rearrangement joins TRBV7-2 to TRBJ2-7; 8 bases line up with TRBD2. CDR1 SGHTA and CDR2 FQGNSA come from the germline V gene. The J segment lost 0 bases and the V segment lost 5 bases, leaving 6 bases of the junction unmatched. This CDR3 spans 15 amino acids. DNA of the CDR3: TGTGCCAGCAGCACAGCCGGGACTAGCTCCTACGAGCAGTACTTC. Translated, it gives CASSTAGTSSYEQYF. Full variable domain (remainder filled in from reference TRBV7-2 and TRBJ2-7): GAGVSQSPSNKVTEKGKDVELRCDPISGHTALYWYRQSLGQGLEFLIYFQGNSAPDKSGLPSDRFSAERTGGSVSTLTIQRTQQEDSAVYLCASSTAGTSSYEQYFGPGTRLTVT.

A few counts support this clone. V gene TRBV4-3 combines with J gene TRBJ2-5, with 7 bases aligning to TRBD2. V gave up 0 bases and J gave up 5 bases; unmatched junction bases: 12. Germline loops: CDR1 LGHNA, CDR2 YSLEER. CDR3 length equals 17 residues. The CDR3 bases are TGCGCCAGCAGCCAAGATGTCGGCGGGAGAGGGCTGGAGACCCAGTACTTC. It yields the protein CASSQDVGGRGLETQYF.

In DNA, the CDR3 is TGTGCCAGCAGTTTGAACAGGCAAATCCAAGAGACCCAGTACTTC. The encoded protein is CASSLNRQIQETQYF. This chain links TRBV6-6 with TRBJ2-5, with TRBD1 as a possible D gene (5 bases). The CDR3 contains 15 residues. Trimming left V 4 bases short and J 1 base short, with 13 bases between. Germline loops: CDR1 MNHNY, CDR2 SVGAGI (reference sequence).

The V call is TRBV6-1, the J call TRBJ2-1, with 7 bases fitting TRBD1. Per the germline V gene, CDR1 is MNHNS and CDR2 is SASEGT. Unmatched junction bases numbered 9, after V lost 1 base and J lost 6 bases. The length of the CDR3 is 16 residues. CDR3 region: CASSEVGRGGLNEQFF. CDR3 bases: TGTGCCAGCAGTGAAGTCGGACGAGGGGGCCTCAATGAGCAGTTCTTC.

The gene calls are TRBV19 and TRBJ2-7; possibly TRBD1 for D (7 bases). In germline, CDR1 is LNHDA, CDR2 SQIVND (reference sequence). V was shortened by 3 bases and J by 5 bases, with 11 bases between the two germline ends. The CDR3 has 13 amino acids. The DNA for the CDR3 is TGTGCCAGTAGTATTATCAGGGGGGACGAGCAGTACTTC. Its protein product is CASSIIRGDEQYF.

This clone was counted once. The conserved final phenylalanine or tryptophan is absent from the CDR3, which likely points to a read error. V is TRBV30 and J is TRBJ2-7; tentative D call: TRBD2 (5 bases). V lost 0 bases and J lost 7, with 10 bases in between. This CDR3 spans 12 amino acids. CDR1 is GTSNPN, CDR2 SVGIG, per germline (reference sequence). CDR3 bases: TGTGCCTGGAGTGTAAGAGGCGGGGAGCAGTACCTC. This translates into CAWSVRGGEQYL.

As DNA, the CDR3 is TGTGCCAGCAGATCCAGCGGGTCTAGTACAGATACGCAGTATTTT. Amino acid sequence: CASRSSGSSTDTQYF. The J gene is TRBJ2-3, the V gene TRBV27; a weak D match, TRBD2 (6 bases). CDR3 size: 15 residues. V lost 6 bases and J 3 bases, leaving 16 bases between the germline ends. Germline V CDR1 and CDR2: MNHEY, SMNVEV (reference sequence).